This is a list of T cell receptor beta chains from one sample in a study of T cell changes during pregnancy in multiple sclerosis. Measured with immunoSEQ multiplex PCR; TCRdb has only the in-frame clones, and not every one. The data contain 38,000 or so clones, around nine tenths of them singletons. The material was CD4+ T cells from peripheral blood mononuclear cells, obtained in the second trimester of pregnancy. These receptors were collected from a female donor in good health, enrolled as a control in a pregnancy study. Each CDR3 is given with its conserved first and last residue. Each record gives: V gene, J gene, D gene, clone size, CDR3 DNA, CDR3 protein. D genes are given only for firm matches. Size is stated for part of the rows, as once, few or many counts, or as a class when the clone is expanded.

TRBV30	TRBJ2-4	TRBD2	NA	TGTGCCTGGAATGGTCTGTCCGGGAGGGACATTCAGTACTTC	CAWNGLSGRDIQYF
TRBV7-2	TRBJ1-1	NA	NA	TGTGCCAGCAGCTTCGTCCTGAACACTGAAGCTTTCTTT	CASSFVLNTEAFF
TRBV7-9	TRBJ2-1	NA	once	TGTGCCAGCAGCTTAAGCTCCCGAGAGCAGTTCTTC	CASSLSSREQFF
TRBV28	TRBJ2-7	NA	NA	TGTGCCAGCGAGCTCACGGACAGTGGCGGCTACGAGCAGTACTTC	CASELTDSGGYEQYF
TRBV16	TRBJ1-6	TRBD1	NA	TGTGCCAGCAGCCCATCCTCGAGACAGGGTAATTCACCCCTCCACTTT	CASSPSSRQGNSPLHF
TRBV18	TRBJ2-4	NA	NA	TGTGCCTCGACGGCCGGGGGGCCAGCCAAAAACATTCAGTACTTC	CASTAGGPAKNIQYF
TRBV7-3	TRBJ1-2	NA	NA	TGTGCCAGCAGCTTAACGGGGCAGGGATCGGGCTACACCTTC	CASSLTGQGSGYTF
TRBV6-5	TRBJ2-7	TRBD1	NA	TGTGCCAGCTGTAAGAGTGCCAACAGGGGCTACGAGCAGTACTTC	CASCKSANRGYEQYF
TRBV10-3	TRBJ1-2	TRBD1	medium-sized	TGTGCCATCAGGGGGACAGGGGTCTATGGCTACACCTTC	CAIRGTGVYGYTF
TRBV7-9	TRBJ2-3	NA	once	TGTGCCAGCAGCTTGACCGGGGATACGCAGTATTTT	CASSLTGDTQYF
TRBV9	TRBJ1-3	NA	NA	TGTGCCAGCAGCGTAGACGAACATTCTGGAAACACCATATATTTT	CASSVDEHSGNTIYF
TRBV19	TRBJ1-1	NA	NA	TGTGCCAGTAGTGCGTCTAGACAGGCTCTCAAGACTGAAGCTTTCTTT	CASSASRQALKTEAFF
TRBV4-1	TRBJ2-5	TRBD2	NA	TGCGCCAGCAGCCGCCTAGCGGGGAACCAAGAGACCCAGTACTTC	CASSRLAGNQETQYF
TRBV4-1	TRBJ1-4	TRBD1	once	TGCGCCAGCAGCCAAGATTCTAGGGGGCGACAGGGTGAAATTTTT	CASSQDSRGRQGEIF
TRBV4-1	TRBJ2-3	NA	NA	TGCGCCAGCAGCCAAGACGTAGCGGAAATCACAGATACGCAGTATTTT	CASSQDVAEITDTQYF
TRBV27	TRBJ1-2	NA	NA	TGTGCCAGCGCAAGGGAGGGAAGGTACTATGGCTACACCTTC	CASAREGRYYGYTF
TRBV6-6	TRBJ1-5	NA	NA	TGTGCCACAGTACCCCGGGGAAGCAATCAGCCCCAGCATTTT	CATVPRGSNQPQHF
TRBV11-2	TRBJ1-6	TRBD1	NA	TGTGCCAGCAGCTTAGCAGGGGGCTATAATTCACCCCTCCACTTT	CASSLAGGYNSPLHF
TRBV18	TRBJ1-2	NA	NA	TGTGCCAGCTCACCCGACGGACAGACCGGGCGAGGTGGCTACACCTTC	CASSPDGQTGRGGYTF
TRBV7-2	TRBJ2-5	TRBD1	once	TGTGCCAGCAGCCTAACGGGACAGCCAGGACAGACCCAGTACTTC	CASSLTGQPGQTQYF
TRBV4-3	TRBJ2-5	NA	NA	TGCGCCAGCAGCCAAGATCAGGCAGGCCCAGGGGAGACCCAGTACTTC	CASSQDQAGPGETQYF
TRBV4-3	TRBJ2-3	TRBD2	NA	TGCGCCAGCAGCCGGACTAGCGGGGATGGTGGTACAGATACGCAGTATTTT	CASSRTSGDGGTDTQYF
TRBV5-1	TRBJ1-4	NA	once	TGCGCCAGCAGCTTGAAAGGGGAAAGTAATGAAAAACTGTTTTTT	CASSLKGESNEKLFF
TRBV11-2	TRBJ2-1	NA	NA	TGTGCCAGCAGCCTGAGACAGCACAATGAGCAGTTCTTC	CASSLRQHNEQFF
TRBV19	TRBJ1-2	NA	NA	TGTGCCAGTCGAAGACAGGCTAACTATGGCTACACCTTC	CASRRQANYGYTF
TRBV5-1	TRBJ2-3	TRBD2	NA	TGCGCCAGCAGCTTGTCGGGCGGGGGGGCCAAAGATACGCAGTATTTT	CASSLSGGGAKDTQYF
TRBV28	TRBJ2-1	NA	NA	TGTGCCAGCAGTTTAGGACAGACTTACAATGAGCAGTTCTTC	CASSLGQTYNEQFF
TRBV7-2	TRBJ2-3	NA	NA	TGTGCCAGCAGTGAGGGAAACACAGATACGCAGTATTTT	CASSEGNTDTQYF
TRBV30	TRBJ1-6	NA	NA	TGTGCCTGGAGGACTGACAGGATCCCAGGGTCACCCCTCCACTTT	CAWRTDRIPGSPLHF
TRBV7-9	TRBJ2-1	TRBD2	NA	TGTGCCAGCAGCTCGGGACTAGCGTTCAATGAGCAGTTCTTC	CASSSGLAFNEQFF
TRBV7-3	TRBJ2-5	TRBD2	NA	TGTGCCAGCAGCCGTAGCGGGGGCATCGAGACCCAGTACTTC	CASSRSGGIETQYF
TRBV4-2	TRBJ2-5	TRBD2	NA	TGTGCCAGCAGCCCTCTGGCGGGGGATGAGACCCAGTACTTC	CASSPLAGDETQYF
TRBV11-2	TRBJ1-1	NA	NA	TGTGCCAGCAGCTTATCGGGGACTGAAGCTTTCTTT	CASSLSGTEAFF
TRBV18	TRBJ2-1	NA	NA	TGTGCCAGCTCACCAGAGGCGTCCCACCTAGAGGGTGAGCAGTTCTTC	CASSPEASHLEGEQFF
TRBV9	TRBJ1-6	TRBD1	NA	TGTGCCAGCAGCGTAGGACAGGGGGCAAATTCACCCCTCCACTTT	CASSVGQGANSPLHF
TRBV18	TRBJ2-3	TRBD2	NA	TGTGCCAGCTCGCAAACTAGCGGTAGCACAGATACGCAGTATTTT	CASSQTSGSTDTQYF
TRBV9	TRBJ1-1	NA	NA	TGTGCCAGCAGCGCCGGGACTGCGTACAAGGAAGCTTTCTTT	CASSAGTAYKEAFF
TRBV4-2	TRBJ2-7	TRBD2	NA	TGTGCCAGCAGCCAGAATCCGGGACTAGCGGGGCTATCCTACGAGCAGTACTTC	CASSQNPGLAGLSYEQYF
TRBV5-1	TRBJ2-7	TRBD1	NA	TGCGCCAGCAGCCCCGGACAGGGAGGCTACGAGCAGTACTTC	CASSPGQGGYEQYF
TRBV7-3	TRBJ1-1	NA	NA	TGTGCCAGCAGACAAAACGCCGGGGGGAGCACTGAAGCTTTCTTT	CASRQNAGGSTEAFF
TRBV5-6	TRBJ2-3	NA	once	TGTGCCAGCAGATACACGGGGGCAGATACGCAGTATTTT	CASRYTGADTQYF
TRBV2	TRBJ1-1	NA	NA	TGTGCCAGCAGTTCTTATGAGAACGCTGAAGCTTTCTTT	CASSSYENAEAFF
TRBV7-9	TRBJ2-2	NA	few	TGTGCCAGCAGCCCTGGGGAGCTGTTTTTT	CASSPGELFF
TRBV5-1	TRBJ2-5	TRBD2	NA	TGCGCCAGCAGACCGGGGGGGGTCCAAGAGACCCAGTACTTC	CASRPGGVQETQYF